At least ten counts were recorded for the clone carrying this T cell receptor (beta chain). Its antigen remains unknown. TCRdb called the reads again in MiXCR, with one record for every CDR3 protein. The table includes about 310,000 distinct CDR3 sequences, roughly a tenth detected once. CDR1 and CDR2 (germline): SEHNR, FQNEAQ (reference sequence). V gave up 3 bases and J gave up 3 bases, with 9 bases separating them. This CDR3 is 14 amino acids long. The source of the sample is a study of T cell repertoires in cytomegalovirus infection. Study context: Shared public TCR beta signatures pointed to both CMV infection and a matching HLA type.

Points from the study as a whole: Dominant in the ex vivo response were TCR beta clonotypes restricted by HLA-C and specific for CMV. Cumulative frequency (of public TCR beta family members) identified carriers of CMV plus the relevant HLA.

The rearrangement joins TRBV7-9 to TRBJ1-5, with D unclear. Material for sequencing was PBMCs. This clonotype was sampled from a human donor in good health (CMV status not recorded). Some clones in this sample may be carry-over from other donors' samples. The CDR3 reads CASSFGSNNQPQHF. DNA for the CDR3: TGTGCCAGCAGCTTCGGGTCGAACAATCAGCCCCAGCATTTT.